These 14 T cell receptor beta chains share one sample of origin, sequenced in a study of metastatic and nonmetastatic thyroid tumors. Patients underwent thyroid surgery, and none had received any treatment before it. Via MiXCR, TCRdb re-called the PCR reads. The table has 24,000 or so clones, 20% to 25% seen once. Specimen: tumor tissue. These receptors all stem from a female donor with papillary thyroid cancer or a benign thyroid nodule (not recorded which). Some clones in this sample may be carry-over from other donors' samples.

In its sample, this clone was seen many times. The chain employs TRBV10-2 and TRBJ2-3, with D maybe TRBD2 (7 bases). V was pared by 6 bases and J by 6 bases, with 13 bases between. Germline V gives CDR1 WSHSY, CDR2 SAAADI. CDR3 length: 13 residues. The CDR3 DNA reads as TGCGCCAGCAGGGGGGCGGGAGTCGATACGCAGTATTTT. This sequence encodes CASRGAGVDTQYF.

This clone was recorded at least ten times. This rearrangement joins TRBV27 to TRBJ2-1, with a weak D call TRBD1 (5 bases). V was pared by 2 bases and J by 4 bases, with 15 bases between. The CDR3 length is 16 residues. Germline CDR1 is MNHEY and CDR2 is SMNVEV (reference sequence). The DNA of the CDR3 is TGTGCCAGCAGTTTAATCGACAGACGTCCTTACAATGAGCAGTTCTTC. Its translation is CASSLIDRRPYNEQFF.

This clone was detected ten times or more. Germline is not matched at one junction end, which may reflect a read error. Other DNA sequences in this sample translate to the same CDR3. The rearrangement joins TRBV18 to TRBJ2-2; D possibly corresponds to TRBD2 (5 bases). The CDR3 covers 13 residues. Germline V gives CDR1 KGHSH, CDR2 LQKENI. Here the CDR3 reads CASSPGNTGELFF. The CDR3 bases are TGTGCCAGCTCACCAGGGAACACCGGGGAACTGTTTTTT. The full variable domain, its missing parts supplied by reference TRBV18 and TRBJ2-2, is NAGVMQNPRHLVRRRGQEARLRCSPMKGHSHVYWYRQLPEEGLKFMVYLQKENIIDESGMPKERFSAEFPKEGPSILRIQQVVRGDSAAYFCASSPGNTGELFFGEGSRLTVL.

The chain carries TRBV20-1 and TRBJ2-1, with 9 bases that match TRBD1. The CDR3 consists of 17 residues. Per germline, CDR1 DFQATT and CDR2 SNEGSKA (reference sequence). After removal of 0 bases from V and 5 bases from J, the junction contained 11 bases not matched to a gene. For the CDR3, the DNA is TGCAGTGCTAGAGATCCCTGGGACAGGGAAAATAACAATGAGCAGTTCTTC. Amino acids: CSARDPWDRENNNEQFF.

This clone was detected only a few times. The rearrangement joins TRBV5-1 to TRBJ1-6; 9 nucleotides match TRBD1. The CDR3 spans 15 residues. The ends lost 4 bases at V and 7 bases at J; junction bases unmatched: 6. Germline V gene data show CDR1 as SGHRS and CDR2 as YFSETQ. CDR3 nucleotide sequence: TGCGCCAGCAGCGACACGGGACAGGGAAATTCACCCCTCCACTTT. Protein sequence: CASSDTGQGNSPLHF.

This sequence joins TRBV20-1 and TRBJ1-1, with D perhaps TRBD1 (6 bases). CDR1 and CDR2 (germline): DFQATT, SNEGSKA (reference sequence). Trimming took 5 bases from V and 2 from J, leaving 12 bases between them. The CDR3 has 13 residues. The CDR3 is CSAPGTLNTEAFF. The DNA for the CDR3 is TGCAGTGCTCCTGGGACACTAAACACTGAAGCTTTCTTT.

In its sample, this clone ranks as medium-sized (0.01 to 0.1%). The chain links TRBV20-1 to TRBJ2-7, with 10 nucleotides matching TRBD1. Trimming took 6 bases from V and 4 from J; bases not matched to a gene: 9. The CDR3 is 14 amino acids. The germline V gene has CDR1 DFQATT and CDR2 SNEGSKA (reference sequence). For the CDR3, the DNA is TGCAGTGCCTTCAGACGGGACAGGGGTTACGAGCAGTACTTC. It codes for CSAFRRDRGYEQYF.

This clone was counted a few times. V is TRBV28 and J is TRBJ1-5, with 8 bases identical to TRBD1. This CDR3 comprises 13 residues. Unmatched junction bases numbered 4, after V lost 7 bases and J lost 5 bases. Per germline, CDR1 MDHEN and CDR2 SYDVKM. CDR3 sequence reads: CASTKTGDQPQHF. The CDR3, as DNA: TGTGCCAGCACTAAGACAGGGGATCAGCCCCAGCATTTT.

This clone showed up many times. This sequence joins TRBV6-4 and TRBJ1-1; maybe TRBD1 (6 bases). Germline lookup yields CDR1 MRHNA and CDR2 SNTAGT. The CDR3 is 14 amino acids. Trimming took off 4 bases at V and 5 bases at J, with 14 bases between the two ends. The CDR3 nucleotides are TGTGCCAGCAGTGTTAAGGGGGGAAGTACTGAAGCTTTCTTT. It encodes CASSVKGGSTEAFF.

The rearrangement uses TRBV20-1 and TRBJ2-7; either TRBD1 or TRBD2 may supply D (5 bases each). The V end was cut by 3 bases, the J end by 3 bases, with 15 bases between. The CDR3 is 14 residues long. The germline V gene encodes CDR1 DFQATT and CDR2 SNEGSKA (reference sequence). This CDR3 is CSARGPRNYYEQYF. The CDR3 nucleotides read TGCAGTGCTAGGGGACCTAGAAATTACTACGAGCAGTACTTC.

This clone was counted between two and nine times. A read error is possible here, since a much larger clone lies one base away. The V gene is TRBV28, the J gene TRBJ2-3; D is uncertain. V was clipped by 7 bases and J by 7 bases, with 9 bases between them. The CDR3 totals 11 residues. Per germline, CDR1 MDHEN and CDR2 SYDVKM. Here the CDR3 reads CASTQVNTQYF. In nucleotides, the CDR3 is TGTGCCAGCACTCAGGTGAATACGCAGTATTTT.

This clone has just one count. The V and J genes are TRBV5-1 and TRBJ2-1; no reliable D call. Trimming left V 4 bases short and J 3 bases short, with 14 bases between. The germline gives CDR1 SGHRS, CDR2 YFSETQ. This CDR3 has 15 amino acids. The CDR3 sequence: CASSKGELFYNEQFF. The CDR3 DNA sequence: TGCGCCAGCAGCAAAGGTGAATTGTTCTACAATGAGCAGTTCTTC.

This clone was seen a handful of times. The rearrangement joins TRBV11-2 to TRBJ2-5; 16 bases align to TRBD2. V gave up 4 bases and J gave up 4 bases; unmatched junction bases: 15. Per germline, CDR1 SGHAT and CDR2 FQNNGV. The CDR3 is 20 residues long. The CDR3 spells CASSSYGTSGRAVGRETQYF. Written as DNA, the CDR3 is TGTGCCAGCAGCTCCTACGGGACTAGCGGGAGGGCCGTGGGGCGAGAGACCCAGTACTTC.

This clone was observed at least ten times. The chain employs TRBV10-2 and TRBJ1-5; D call uncertain. V lost 5 bases to trimming and J lost 7 bases, with 15 bases between them. The CDR3 runs 14 residues. Germline-derived CDR1 and CDR2 are WSHSY and SAAADI. CDR3 nucleotide sequence: TGCGCCAGCAGTAAGCAGAGGTCGGAACAGCCCCAGCATTTT. As protein: CASSKQRSEQPQHF.